The subject of this entry is one T cell receptor beta chain. This CDR3 spans 19 amino acids. Looked up from germline, CDR1 is MDHEN and CDR2 is SYDVKM. The junction had 16 bases not matched to a gene; V was cut back by 4 bases and J by 3 bases. Some clones are missing from TCRdb's copy, which holds only in-frame ones; the method was immunoSEQ multiplex PCR. The sample has over 200,000 clones, more than 65% seen once. This sample stems from a study of control samples from healthy donors and cancer patients. Sequencing was performed on PBMCs. The TCR comes from a woman aged 55-69 years with lung cancer. V is TRBV28 and J is TRBJ1-5; TRBD1 matches at 9 bases. The CDR3 DNA is TGTGCCAGCAGTTCACAGGGGGCGAGGAAAGGGGGCTACAATCAGCCCCAGCATTTT. Protein: CASSSQGARKGGYNQPQHF.